This T cell receptor beta chain was sequenced for a study of T cell repertoires in cytomegalovirus infection. Looking at the study overall: Public signatures in TCR beta pointed to CMV infection and matching HLA type. Notes on the study in general: Totalled public TCR beta family frequency picked out people who carried CMV plus the relevant HLA. Predominance within the ex vivo response was attributable to HLA-C-restricted CMV-specific TCR beta clonotypes.

The germline gives CDR1 SGHTA, CDR2 FQGNSA. This CDR3 has 14 residues. V shed 3 bases and J 6 bases; nucleotides not matched to a gene: 7. In TCRdb, the reads were re-called with MiXCR into one record per CDR3 protein. The repertoire has around 100,000 distinct CDR3 sequences, around a tenth of them found once; the top ten carry 31%. At least ten counts were recorded for this clonotype. Its antigen is unidentified. The receptor's source is a human donor in good health (CMV status not recorded). Some clones in this sample may be carry-over from other donors' samples. Sequencing was carried out using PBMCs, sequenced either directly or after in vitro stimulation (not recorded which). V gene TRBV7-2 combines with J gene TRBJ1-2; TRBD1 matches at 7 bases. This chain's CDR3 is CASSFDRDRNGYTF. The CDR3 coding sequence is TGTGCCAGCAGCTTCGATAGGGACAGAAATGGCTACACCTTC. Full variable domain (rest looked up from reference TRBV7-2 and TRBJ1-2): GAGVSQSPSNKVTEKGKDVELRCDPISGHTALYWYRQSLGQGLEFLIYFQGNSAPDKSGLPSDRFSAERTGGSVSTLTIQRTQQEDSAVYLCASSFDRDRNGYTFGSGTRLTVV.